This entry lists 29 T cell receptor beta chains sequenced from one sample in a study of cytomegalovirus exposure and HLA in healthy donors. A multiplex PCR was run with 60 Vbeta primers and 13 Jbeta primers. Here immunoSEQ multiplex PCR was the method, and the copy in TCRdb shows in-frame clones only, minus some. The sample carries about 94,000 clones, around 66% recorded once. Sequenced material: PBMCs. These receptors came from a man aged 30-40 years in good health and CMV-seronegative.

This chain connects TRBV28 to TRBJ1-2, with D hard to call. Germline lookup yields CDR1 MDHEN and CDR2 SYDVKM. The CDR3 is made up of 13 amino acids. Trimming removed 2 bases at V and 8 bases at J, with 12 bases between. CDR3 loop: CASSLDNGRGYTF. In DNA form, the CDR3 reads TGTGCCAGCAGTTTAGATAACGGTCGCGGCTACACCTTC.

The chain employs TRBV6-1 and TRBJ2-5, with 9 bases fitting TRBD2. Per germline, CDR1 MNHNS and CDR2 SASEGT. With V trimmed by 2 bases and J by 2 bases, 9 bases remained unmatched. This CDR3 comprises 17 residues. CDR3 protein: CASSETGTSSGQETQYF. In nucleotides, the CDR3 is TGTGCCAGCAGTGAAACGGGGACTAGCAGTGGTCAAGAGACCCAGTACTTC.

This clone appeared a few times. This chain connects TRBV19 to TRBJ1-3; 10 bases match TRBD1. This CDR3 spans 17 amino acids. The germline gives CDR1 LNHDA, CDR2 SQIVND (reference sequence). The trim removed 4 bases at V and 2 bases at J, leaving 8 bases unmatched. The chain's CDR3 is CASSNRDRGSPGNTIYF. CDR3 coding DNA: TGTGCCAGTAGTAACCGGGACAGGGGATCGCCTGGAAACACCATATATTTT.

The chain links TRBV30 to TRBJ1-6; 8 bases align to TRBD1. The V segment lost 2 bases and the J segment 7 bases; nucleotides outside the gene matches: 7. The germline CDR1 and CDR2 sequences are GTSNPN and SVGIG (reference sequence). The CDR3 totals 15 residues. CDR3 protein: CAWSFRGPVNSPLHF. The CDR3 bases are TGTGCCTGGAGTTTCAGGGGGCCCGTCAATTCACCCCTCCACTTT. The entire variable domain, with the rest obtained from reference TRBV30 and TRBJ1-6, is as follows: SQTIHQWPATLVQPVGSPLSLECTVEGTSNPNLYWYRQAAGRGLQLLFYSVGIGQISSEVPQNLSASRPQDRQFILSSKKLLLSDSGFYLCAWSFRGPVNSPLHFGNGTRLTVT.

This rearrangement joins TRBV7-6 to TRBJ1-3; D call uncertain. The V gene's germline CDR1 is SGHVS and CDR2 FNYEAQ. CDR3 length: 13 residues. V was pared by 1 base and J by 3 bases, with 4 bases between. CDR3 in amino acids: CASSLVLGNTIYF. Here the CDR3 DNA reads TGTGCCAGCAGCTTAGTTCTTGGAAACACCATATATTTT.

The chain carries TRBV19 and TRBJ1-4; 9 bases are a match to TRBD1. CDR3 size: 14 residues. CDR1 and CDR2 (germline): LNHDA, SQIVND (reference sequence). J gave up 7 bases and V 6 bases, and 6 bases lay outside the gene matches. The CDR3 loop is CASSRDRGSEKLFF. The CDR3 coding sequence is TGTGCCAGTAGCCGCGACAGGGGGTCTGAAAAACTGTTTTTT.

The chain recombines TRBV7-9 with TRBJ2-7; possible D gene TRBD1, 6 bases. CDR1 SEHNR and CDR2 FQNEAQ come from the germline V gene (reference sequence). The V gene lost 1 base and the J gene lost 5 bases, with 9 bases spanning the gap. The CDR3 runs 13 residues. Here the CDR3 reads CASSLGQVNEQYF. Written as DNA, the CDR3 is TGTGCCAGCAGCTTAGGACAGGTCAACGAGCAGTACTTC.

This clone has only a few counts. CDR3 region: CASSVSQSGEKLFF. DNA for the CDR3: TGTGCCAGCAGCGTATCACAGAGCGGCGAAAAACTGTTTTTT. V gene TRBV9 combines with J gene TRBJ1-4, with no clear D. V lost 1 base, J lost 8 bases, and 12 bases lay in between. Germline V CDR1 and CDR2: SGDLS, YYNGEE. The CDR3 runs 14 residues. Full variable domain (missing parts from reference TRBV9 and TRBJ1-4): DSGVTQTPKHLITATGQRVTLRCSPRSGDLSVYWYQQSLDQGLQFLIQYYNGEERAKGNILERFSAQQFPDLHSELNLSSLELGDSALYFCASSVSQSGEKLFFGSGTQLSVL.

The chain employs TRBV30 and TRBJ1-2; 7 bases map to TRBD1. The junction had 10 bases not matched to a gene; V was cut back by 8 bases and J by 4 bases. There are 13 residues in the CDR3. Germline-derived CDR1 and CDR2 are GTSNPN and SVGIG (reference sequence). The CDR3 nucleotides are TGTGCCAGAAGGTCCCAGGGGGGCTATGGCTACACCTTC. This encodes CARRSQGGYGYTF.

The CDR3 bases are TGCGCCAGCAGCCCCGGACAGATGAACACTGAAGCTTTCTTT. Residues: CASSPGQMNTEAFF. This chain connects TRBV5-1 to TRBJ1-1; a possible D gene is TRBD1 (6 bases). The CDR3 contains 14 residues. Germline CDR1 is SGHRS and CDR2 is YFSETQ. V was clipped by 4 bases and J by 0 bases, with 10 bases between them.

The CDR3 sequence: CASSVDPGSYEQYF. The CDR3 DNA is TGTGCCAGCAGCGTAGATCCGGGCTCCTACGAGCAGTACTTC. The chain has TRBV9 and TRBJ2-7; D is ambiguous. Trimming left V 0 bases short and J 0 bases short, with 7 bases between. From germline, CDR1 is SGDLS and CDR2 YYNGEE. This CDR3 is built from 14 residues.

This clone showed up just a few times. The J gene is TRBJ2-5, the V gene TRBV5-1; 7 bases align to TRBD2. The CDR3 totals 16 residues. The V gene's germline CDR1 is SGHRS and CDR2 YFSETQ. V shed 2 bases and J 2 bases; nucleotides not matched to a gene: 9. In DNA form, the CDR3 reads TGCGCCAGCAGCTTCGGACTTTGGGGGGGGCAAGAGACCCAGTACTTC. Its translation is CASSFGLWGGQETQYF.

This rearrangement joins TRBV7-9 to TRBJ1-2, with D possibly being TRBD1 (6 bases). Germline V gene data show CDR1 as SEHNR and CDR2 as FQNEAQ (reference sequence). V was pared by 7 bases and J by 4 bases, with 25 bases between. This CDR3 region has 17 residues. The CDR3 region has the DNA TGTGCCAGCAACTACCAAGCGGGACATTTGGGAAGCTATGGCTACACCTTC. Protein sequence: CASNYQAGHLGSYGYTF.

The chain has TRBV9 and TRBJ1-2; 7 bases agree with TRBD1. Germline CDR1 is SGDLS and CDR2 is YYNGEE. This CDR3 spans 16 amino acids. The ends lost 0 bases at V and 0 bases at J; junction bases unmatched: 5. The CDR3 region has the DNA TGTGCCAGCAGCGTAGAGACAGGGCTTGCTAACTATGGCTACACCTTC. Translating it yields CASSVETGLANYGYTF.

CDR3 nucleotide sequence: TGTGCCTCCCAAGGACAAAACACCGGGGAGCTGTTTTTT. Translated, it gives CASQGQNTGELFF. This chain connects TRBV6-5 to TRBJ2-2, with D possibly matching TRBD1 (5 bases). Between the trimmed V and J ends, which lost 11 bases and 2 bases, there was a span of 12 bases. This CDR3 has 13 amino acids. Germline CDR1 and CDR2: MNHEY and SVGAGI.

V gene TRBV30 combines with J gene TRBJ1-6; D ambiguous. Germline CDR1 and CDR2: GTSNPN and SVGIG (reference sequence). The CDR3 runs 14 residues. V lost 2 bases to trimming and J lost 7 bases, with 12 bases between them. CDR3 sequence (DNA): TGTGCCTGGAGTCGATGGGAGGAAAATTCACCCCTCCACTTT. It is translated as CAWSRWEENSPLHF.

This clone came up a few times. V usage is TRBV5-5 and J usage is TRBJ1-1; unclear D gene. Trimming left V 3 bases short and J 2 bases short, with 11 bases between. Per germline, CDR1 SGHKS and CDR2 YYEKEE (reference sequence). CDR3 length equals 14 residues. CDR3 loop: CASSSSPVNTEAFF. The DNA of the CDR3 is TGTGCCAGCAGCTCCTCCCCGGTAAACACTGAAGCTTTCTTT. Full variable domain (rest looked up from reference TRBV5-5 and TRBJ1-1): DAGVTQSPTHLIKTRGQQVTLRCSPISGHKSVSWYQQVLGQGPQFIFQYYEKEERGRGNFPDRFSARQFPNYSSELNVNALLLGDSALYLCASSSSPVNTEAFFGQGTRLTVV.

The genes are TRBV19 and TRBJ1-1; maybe TRBD1 (5 bases). Germline CDR1 and CDR2: LNHDA and SQIVND (reference sequence). Trimming stripped 4 bases from V and 4 bases from J, with 10 bases between. This CDR3 is built from 13 residues. The CDR3 DNA sequence: TGTGCCAGTAGTACACAGGTTTTCACTGAAGCTTTCTTT. Amino acids: CASSTQVFTEAFF.

This clone was seen just once. This chain uses TRBV7-8 with TRBJ1-5; 7 positions match TRBD1. Per germline, CDR1 SGHVS and CDR2 FQNEAQ. With V trimmed by 8 bases and J by 7 bases, 8 bases remained unmatched. The CDR3 has 13 amino acids. For the CDR3, the DNA is TGTGCCAGCGGACAGGCGACGAACCAGCCCCAGCATTTT. Its translation is CASGQATNQPQHF.

The chain joins TRBV5-1 to TRBJ2-7; no clear D. Germline CDR1 is SGHRS and CDR2 is YFSETQ. CDR3 size: 14 residues. V lost 1 base, J lost 3 bases, and 11 bases lay in between. The CDR3 DNA reads as TGCGCCAGCAGCTTGAGTGTCAGAAACTACGAGCAGTACTTC. Translated: CASSLSVRNYEQYF.

This clone was seen just once. The V call is TRBV29-1, the J call TRBJ2-5; D possibly corresponds to TRBD1 (6 bases). Germline V gene lookup returns CDR1 SQVTM and CDR2 ANQGSEA. V was cut by 4 bases and J by 3 bases, with 9 bases left in between. The CDR3 runs to 12 residues. The CDR3 reads CSVVKGEETQYF. CDR3 sequence (DNA): TGCAGCGTTGTTAAGGGGGAAGAGACCCAGTACTTC.

This chain joins TRBV7-9 and TRBJ1-2; unclear D gene. The CDR3 loop spans 14 amino acids. Trimming removed 5 bases at V and 7 bases at J, with 17 bases between. Germline values: CDR1 SEHNR, CDR2 FQNEAQ (reference sequence). The CDR3 DNA is TGTGCCAGCAGCCCAAGTCTAAATCCAGGTGGCTACACCTTC. It yields the protein CASSPSLNPGGYTF. The whole variable domain, filled in from reference TRBV7-9 and TRBJ1-2, reads DTGVSQNPRHKITKRGQNVTFRCDPISEHNRLYWYRQTLGQGPEFLTYFQNEAQLEKSRLLSDRFSAERPKGSFSTLEIQRTEQGDSAMYLCASSPSLNPGGYTFGSGTRLTVV.

The chain recombines TRBV5-1 with TRBJ2-1, with 7 nucleotides matching TRBD1. V was pared by 1 base and J by 5 bases, with 3 bases of the junction left unmatched. This CDR3 is built from 14 residues. CDR1 is SGHRS, CDR2 YFSETQ, per germline. Here the CDR3 reads CASSLKGQNNEQFF. As DNA, the CDR3 is TGCGCCAGCAGCTTGAAGGGACAGAACAATGAGCAGTTCTTC.

This clone has a handful of counts. CDR3 sequence (DNA): TGCGCCAGCAGCCAAGATTGGAGGGGGCGAGTGGATACGCAGTATTTT. Amino acids: CASSQDWRGRVDTQYF. V and J are TRBV4-3 and TRBJ2-3; TRBD1 is a possible D gene (7 bases). Per the germline V gene, CDR1 is LGHNA and CDR2 is YSLEER. Trimming cost V 0 bases and J 6 bases, with 16 bases left between them. The CDR3 spans 16 residues.

J is TRBJ2-1 and V is TRBV30, with 7 bases identical to TRBD2. The CDR3 is 18 residues long. J was trimmed by 5 bases and V by 5 bases; bases with no gene match: 21. Germline V gene sequence: CDR1 GTSNPN, CDR2 SVGIG (reference sequence). Written as DNA, the CDR3 is TGTGCCTGGGGTGGGGGGTGGCTAGCGGAGACTCACGACAATGAGCAGTTCTTC. Encoded protein: CAWGGGWLAETHDNEQFF.

V is TRBV5-1 and J is TRBJ2-5; no clear D gene. TRBJ2-7 matches the DNA end more closely, so the J call is doubtful. Germline V gene lookup returns CDR1 SGHRS and CDR2 YFSETQ. The CDR3 is 12 residues long. The CDR3 here is CASSYSSYEQYF. Written as DNA, the CDR3 is TGCGCCAGCAGCTACAGTTCCTACGAGCAGTACTTC.

The chain uses TRBV5-1 and TRBJ2-3, with TRBD1 matching 9 bases. The V gene's germline CDR1 is SGHRS and CDR2 YFSETQ. The CDR3 runs 15 residues. Unmatched junction bases numbered 8, after V lost 5 bases and J lost 4 bases. This chain's CDR3 is CASRDGDREADTQYF. CDR3 nucleotide sequence: TGCGCCAGCAGGGATGGGGACAGGGAAGCAGATACGCAGTATTTT.

V is TRBV7-8 and J is TRBJ1-1, with D unresolved. Trimming pared 6 bases from V and 6 bases from J, leaving 17 bases between. CDR3 length: 14 amino acids. Looked up from germline, CDR1 is SGHVS and CDR2 is FQNEAQ. DNA of the CDR3: TGTGCCAGCAGTCTCCGTCGAGAGGGCTCTGAAGCTTTCTTT. Its translation: CASSLRREGSEAFF.

The chain employs TRBV18 and TRBJ1-1, with D unclear. Germline V gene sequence: CDR1 KGHSH, CDR2 LQKENI. The CDR3 loop spans 13 amino acids. V shed 2 bases and J shed 3 bases, with 7 bases lying between them. This CDR3 reads CASSPEIYTEAFF. In DNA, the CDR3 is TGTGCCAGCTCACCAGAGATTTACACTGAAGCTTTCTTT.